The present T cell receptor beta chain was sequenced within a study of shared clonotypes between healthy human individuals. V lost 4 bases, J lost 1 base, and 9 bases stayed unmatched. Germline loops: CDR1 ENHRY, CDR2 SYGVKD. CDR3 length: 17 residues. Naive CD8 isolation took CD45RO-negative cells positively selected for CCR7 and excluded terminally differentiated effector memory CD45RA+ cells. Libraries were prepared by immunoSEQ multiplex PCR; TCRdb keeps only in-frame clonotypes and omits some of them. The sample consists of 550,000 to 750,000 clones, roughly nine tenths of them appearing once. The chain uses TRBV10-3 and TRBJ2-2, with 7 bases lining up with TRBD1. The clonotype was recovered from a man in his thirties or forties in good health. The specimen was naive CD8+ T cells sorted from blood. CDR3 loop: CAISVNKQGLNTGELFF. CDR3 bases: TGTGCCATCAGTGTAAACAAACAGGGGTTGAACACCGGGGAGCTGTTTTTT.